The 23 T cell receptor beta chains given below trace back to one sample, sequenced in a study of T cell responses to AZD1222 COVID-19 vaccine. Some clones are missing from TCRdb's copy, which holds only in-frame ones; the method was immunoSEQ multiplex PCR. The sample contains 140,000 to 150,000 clones, about 92% of which appear only once. The sample in question was peripheral blood, obtained after recovery from COVID-19. These receptors originate from an adult who had recovered from COVID-19.

This clone has more than one count but fewer than ten. The V and J genes are TRBV6-5 and TRBJ1-2; weak D call: TRBD1 (5 bases). CDR1 MNHEY and CDR2 SVGAGI come from the germline V gene. The V end lost 2 bases, the J end lost 3 bases, and 13 bases lay between the germline ends. The CDR3 covers 15 residues. The CDR3 loop is CASSYGSQGDYGYTF. DNA of the CDR3: TGTGCCAGCAGTTACGGGTCCCAAGGGGACTATGGCTACACCTTC.

The gene calls are TRBV19 and TRBJ1-5; 7 bases are shared with TRBD1. The CDR3 spans 17 residues. After removal of 5 bases from V and 0 bases from J, the junction contained 10 bases not matched to a gene. The V gene's germline CDR1 is LNHDA and CDR2 SQIVND (reference sequence). The CDR3 DNA reads TGTGCCAGTAGTCGAGAGGGGGCATCGTATAGCAATCAGCCCCAGCATTTT. Its protein is CASSREGASYSNQPQHF.

The chain has TRBV12-3 or TRBV12-4 and TRBJ1-2; D is ambiguous. The CDR3 length is 13 residues. The V and J ends lost 2 bases and 4 bases respectively, with 8 bases between them. CDR3 sequence (DNA): TGTGCCAGCAGTTTAACCCGCATCTATGGCTACACCTTC. This encodes CASSLTRIYGYTF.

The chain has TRBV11-3 and TRBJ2-3; a possible D gene is TRBD2 (5 bases). The CDR3 is 13 amino acids. The V gene's germline CDR1 is SGHNT and CDR2 YENEEA. Trimming shortened V by 3 bases and J by 6 bases, and 10 bases separated the two germline ends. CDR3 sequence: CASSFARGDTQYF. The CDR3 coding sequence is TGTGCCAGCAGCTTTGCACGGGGTGATACGCAGTATTTT.

The genes are TRBV28 and TRBJ2-2; the match to TRBD1 covers 8 bases. The CDR3 runs 15 residues. The germline gives CDR1 MDHEN, CDR2 SYDVKM. J was trimmed by 3 bases and V by 6 bases; bases with no gene match: 6. The CDR3 DNA reads as TGTGCCAGCAGGTCGCGGACAGGGCACACCGGGGAGCTGTTTTTT. Translated: CASRSRTGHTGELFF.

This clone was seen a single time. The chain employs TRBV11-2 and TRBJ1-5; a weak D match, TRBD1 (5 bases). The CDR3 length is 13 residues. CDR1 is SGHAT and CDR2 is FQNNGV in the germline V gene. V was trimmed by 8 bases and J by 4 bases, leaving 12 bases between them. CDR3 loop: CASGPGLNQPQHF. The CDR3 bases are TGTGCCAGCGGGCCGGGGCTTAATCAGCCCCAGCATTTT.

The chain links TRBV5-1 to TRBJ1-1; 10 bases are shared with TRBD1. Per germline, CDR1 SGHRS and CDR2 YFSETQ. V shed 0 bases, J shed 3 bases, and the junction held 8 bases outside the gene matches. The CDR3 is made up of 17 amino acids. CDR3 bases: TGCGCCAGCAGCTTGGGACAGGGGGCGAGGACCGACACTGAAGCTTTCTTT. Translating gives CASSLGQGARTDTEAFF.

The chain joins TRBV18 to TRBJ1-3; possibly TRBD1 for D (5 bases). V dropped 4 bases and J dropped 0 bases, with 13 bases sitting between them. The V gene's germline CDR1 is KGHSH and CDR2 LQKENI. CDR3 length equals 16 residues. CDR3 protein: CASSRSEGLSGNTIYF. The CDR3 DNA reads TGTGCCAGCTCACGCTCGGAGGGACTCTCTGGAAACACCATATATTTT.

The chain carries TRBV4-1 and TRBJ2-1; D not certain. This CDR3 contains 13 residues. Trimming pared 1 base from V and 8 bases from J, leaving 9 bases between. Germline values: CDR1 MGHRA, CDR2 YSYEKL. CDR3 loop: CASSQAGYDEQFF. The CDR3 DNA reads TGCGCCAGCAGCCAAGCAGGTTACGATGAGCAGTTCTTC.

V gene TRBV11-2 combines with J gene TRBJ2-2; a possible D gene is TRBD2 (6 bases). Germline-derived CDR1 and CDR2 are SGHAT and FQNNGV. CDR3 size: 16 residues. V was clipped by 5 bases and J by 4 bases, with 17 bases between them. The chain's CDR3 is CASSLKGDSGTGELFF. CDR3 nucleotides: TGTGCCAGCAGCCTCAAAGGGGACTCAGGCACCGGGGAGCTGTTTTTT.

The chain employs TRBV12-3 or TRBV12-4 and TRBJ1-2, with no clear D. This CDR3 has 13 residues. V shed 3 bases and J shed 1 base, with 6 bases lying between them. CDR3 loop: CASSLGFNYGYTF. The CDR3 nucleotides are TGTGCCAGCAGTTTGGGGTTTAACTATGGCTACACCTTC.

V usage is TRBV2 and J usage is TRBJ1-5; D might be TRBD1 (6 bases). Per germline, CDR1 SNHLY and CDR2 FYNNEI. V lost 6 bases, J lost 2 bases, and 11 bases lay in between. The CDR3 is 14 residues long. Written as DNA, the CDR3 is TGTGCCAGCAGAGGGGGGCTGGGCAATCAGCCCCAGCATTTT. It yields the protein CASRGGLGNQPQHF. The full variable domain, its missing parts supplied by reference TRBV2 and TRBJ1-5, is EPEVTQTPSHQVTQMGQEVILRCVPISNHLYFYWYRQILGQKVEFLVSFYNNEISEKSEIFDDQFSVERPDGSNFTLKIRSTKLEDSAMYFCASRGGLGNQPQHFGDGTRLSIL.

The genes are TRBV5-1 and TRBJ2-1, with D maybe TRBD2 (6 bases). V lost 0 bases, J lost 7 bases, and 17 bases lay in between. This CDR3 has 16 amino acids. Germline V CDR1 and CDR2: SGHRS, YFSETQ. The CDR3 bases are TGCGCCAGCAGCTTGGAAAAGCTCCCCGGAGGGAATGAGCAGTTCTTC. It is translated as CASSLEKLPGGNEQFF.

The chain recombines TRBV27 with TRBJ2-3; 7 bases align to TRBD1. Germline V gives CDR1 MNHEY, CDR2 SMNVEV (reference sequence). With V trimmed by 5 bases and J by 5 bases, 13 bases remained unmatched. The CDR3 is 16 amino acids. The CDR3 nucleotides are TGTGCCAGCAGTCTCCCCGGGGACAGTGAAGGAGATACGCAGTATTTT. It translates to CASSLPGDSEGDTQYF.

The chain carries TRBV10-2 and TRBJ1-1, with no clear D. Germline V lookup: CDR1 WSHSY, CDR2 SAAADI. The CDR3 extends over 13 amino acids. Deletions cut 7 bases from V and 5 bases from J, with 14 bases between. CDR3 DNA: TGCGCCAGCATCGGGGTTGTTGGAACTGAAGCTTTCTTT. Protein product: CASIGVVGTEAFF.

This chain connects TRBV28 to TRBJ2-7; no clear D. With 5 bases removed from V and 5 bases from J, the gap between germline ends came to 16 bases. In germline, CDR1 is MDHEN, CDR2 SYDVKM. The CDR3 totals 14 residues. The DNA of the CDR3 is TGTGCCAGCAGTCGTGGCAGGCCTTTCGACGAGCAGTACTTC. This codes for CASSRGRPFDEQYF.

The chain joins TRBV9 to TRBJ1-4, with 9 nucleotides matching TRBD1. Germline V gene lookup returns CDR1 SGDLS and CDR2 YYNGEE. Trimming cost V 2 bases and J 7 bases; bases outside gene matches: 18. CDR3 length: 19 residues. In nucleotides, the CDR3 is TGTGCCAGCAGCGTCCAAGCCGGGACAGGGCGCGGGGTTAGTGAAAAACTGTTTTTT. This gives the protein CASSVQAGTGRGVSEKLFF.

The chain combines TRBV10-3 with TRBJ2-7; D perhaps matches TRBD2 (5 bases). Between the trimmed V and J ends, which lost 5 bases and 2 bases, there was a span of 16 bases. Germline V gives CDR1 ENHRY, CDR2 SYGVKD. This CDR3 is 15 amino acids long. This CDR3 is CAISQDSGPTYEQYF. CDR3 nucleotide sequence: TGTGCCATCAGTCAGGACTCCGGACCGACCTACGAGCAGTACTTC.

The chain combines TRBV18 with TRBJ1-1; TRBD1 matches at 8 bases. V gave up 3 bases and J gave up 3 bases; unmatched junction bases: 3. Germline V lookup: CDR1 KGHSH, CDR2 LQKENI. The CDR3 has 14 residues. The CDR3 protein is CASSPTGGDTEAFF. CDR3 nucleotides: TGTGCCAGCTCACCTACAGGGGGGGACACTGAAGCTTTCTTT.

The rearrangement joins TRBV5-6 to TRBJ2-1, with D perhaps matching TRBD1 or TRBD2 (5 bases each). Between the trimmed V and J ends, which lost 4 bases and 3 bases, there was a span of 11 bases. Germline CDR1 and CDR2: SGHDT and YYEEEE. The CDR3 is 14 amino acids. This chain's CDR3 is CASSGGDRYNEQFF. In DNA, the CDR3 is TGTGCCAGCAGCGGTGGGGACCGCTACAATGAGCAGTTCTTC.

This clone was seen only once. The genes are TRBV19 and TRBJ1-1; perhaps TRBD1 as D (5 bases). Germline V gives CDR1 LNHDA, CDR2 SQIVND (reference sequence). V lost 4 bases, J lost 1 base, and 7 bases lay in between. This CDR3 is built from 13 residues. The CDR3 DNA reads as TGTGCCAGTAGTAACCAGGGGAACACTGAAGCTTTCTTT. It yields the protein CASSNQGNTEAFF.

J is TRBJ1-2 and V is TRBV2; the match to TRBD1 covers 12 bases. The CDR3 runs to 16 residues. V was clipped by 7 bases and J by 8 bases; unmatched bases: 14. Germline V gene sequence: CDR1 SNHLY, CDR2 FYNNEI. The CDR3 DNA sequence: TGTGCCAGCATCCCCTTACGGGACAGGGGGCAGAAGGGCTACACCTTC. Its translation: CASIPLRDRGQKGYTF.

The chain combines TRBV5-1 with TRBJ2-7; weak D call: TRBD2 (6 bases). The ends were cut back, 0 bases at V and 2 bases at J, with 9 bases in the middle. The V gene's germline CDR1 is SGHRS and CDR2 YFSETQ. This CDR3 is 14 amino acids long. The CDR3 here is CASSLGDSPYEQYF. As DNA, the CDR3 is TGCGCCAGCAGCTTGGGGGACTCCCCCTACGAGCAGTACTTC.